This entry describes one T cell receptor beta chain. The antigen it binds to is not known. The intended sense of this specimen's time point label: baseline before first vaccination. Vaccinee samples came from UK trials COV001 and COV002, including a single-blind randomized controlled phase 2/3 trial of AZD1222 (ChAdOx1 nCoV-19) in healthy adults. For TCRbeta chain sequencing, PBMC samples from trial participants were taken at day 0 and at day 28 after the second dose. Cut back by 6 bases and 5 bases, the V and J ends lie 11 bases apart. The CDR3 contains 13 residues, cysteine and phenylalanine counted. CDR3 DNA is the only sequence kept; it has 39 bases, read in frame from the first base. The germline V gene (reference sequence) gives CDR1 as SSHAT and CDR2 as FNYEAQ. This sample is drawn from a study of T cell responses to AZD1222 COVID-19 vaccine (dated by TCRdb to the early 2020s). Background for the entire study: A total of 233 trial participants underwent TCR sequencing, of whom 200 to 220 had received two doses of AZD1222 and 26 had received two doses of the MenACWY control vaccine. Trial participants were enrolled into age subgroups of 18-55, 56-69 and 70-plus years, which contained 148, 28 and 57 TCR-sequenced participants, respectively.

The CDR3 regions of human TCRbeta chains were analyzed by immunosequencing. Concerning the study's data processing: TCRs in the repertoires were matched against a reference library of SARS-CoV-2-specific TCRs that had been generated with the MIRA antigen-specificity platform. Breadth meant the fraction of unique TCRs that were SARS-CoV-2-associated, whereas depth meant the fraction of total T cells that were SARS-CoV-2-associated. Using the MIRA data, each spike-specific TCR was assigned both to the spike region to which the TCR was reactive and to a CD4 or CD8 class. Log10-transformed breadth and depth values were compared by one-way ANOVA with Sidak's multiple comparisons tests. TCRdb re-hosts the immuneACCESS table, in-frame sequences only. Its copies lack some clones; in the studies checked, an unresolved V gene accounts for under half of them, and the cause for the rest is not known. The V and J calls and clone size are taken from that table; D and trimming were inferred from the DNA. The sample's own table lists about 140,000 clones. Under 2.5% of the sample is taken by the ten largest.

What the study reported, not specific to this receptor: The whole spike protein was spanned by vaccine-associated CD4 TCRs, and dominant responses were seen in regions 160-218 and 743-854. Epitopes outside the regions mutated in the B.1.351 and B.1.1.7 variants were reportedly recognized by nearly half of the unique spike-specific TCRs. Because no samples from the day 14 peak response were available, repertoires could be characterized only after the peak T cell response. Conclusions about previously exposed vaccinees are limited because only six or seven AZD1222 recipients were SARS-CoV-2 seropositive at baseline. Most participants were white British and females outnumbered males, and the authors suggested that clonal diversity may have been underestimated. A significant rise in spike-specific TCR breadth and depth was observed after two AZD1222 doses relative to day 0 and relative to MenACWY recipients. The 56-69-year group was small, and its depth increase did not reach significance, likely because of low power.

Material: peripheral blood. The clonotype was recovered from an adult in good health. This sequence uses TRBV7-7 and TRBJ2-1, with the identity of the D gene unclear. The CDR3 protein: CASSPTPDNEQFF. Here is the DNA: TGTGCCAGCAGTCCCACCCCGGACAATGAGCAGTTCTTC.